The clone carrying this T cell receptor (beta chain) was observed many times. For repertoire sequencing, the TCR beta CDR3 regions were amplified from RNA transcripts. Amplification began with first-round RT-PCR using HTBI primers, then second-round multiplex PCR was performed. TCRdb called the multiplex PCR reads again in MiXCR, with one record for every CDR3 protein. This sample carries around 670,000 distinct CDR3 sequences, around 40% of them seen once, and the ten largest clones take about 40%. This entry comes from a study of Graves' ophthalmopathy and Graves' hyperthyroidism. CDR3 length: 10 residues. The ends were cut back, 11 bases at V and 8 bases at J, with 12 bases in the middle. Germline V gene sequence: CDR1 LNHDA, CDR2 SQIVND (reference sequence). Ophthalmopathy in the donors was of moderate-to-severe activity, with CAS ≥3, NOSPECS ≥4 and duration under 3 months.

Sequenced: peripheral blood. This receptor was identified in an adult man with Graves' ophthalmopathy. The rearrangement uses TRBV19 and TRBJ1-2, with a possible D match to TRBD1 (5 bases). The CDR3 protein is CAASGPGYTF. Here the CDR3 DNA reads TGTGCCGCATCGGGACCCGGCTACACCTTC.